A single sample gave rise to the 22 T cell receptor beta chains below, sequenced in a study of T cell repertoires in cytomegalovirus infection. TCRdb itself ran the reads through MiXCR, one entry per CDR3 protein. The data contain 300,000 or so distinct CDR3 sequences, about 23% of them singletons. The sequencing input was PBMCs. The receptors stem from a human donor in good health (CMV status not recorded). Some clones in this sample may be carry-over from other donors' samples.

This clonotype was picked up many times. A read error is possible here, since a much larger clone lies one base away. Here the CDR3 reads CASSSRTDTQYF. In DNA form, the CDR3 reads TGTGCCAGCAGCTCCCGCACAGATACGCAGTATTTT. The chain combines TRBV7-2 with TRBJ2-3, with unresolved D. CDR1 SGHTA and CDR2 FQGNSA come from the germline V gene. The V end was cut by 4 bases, the J end by 1 base, with 3 bases between. The CDR3 extends over 12 amino acids.

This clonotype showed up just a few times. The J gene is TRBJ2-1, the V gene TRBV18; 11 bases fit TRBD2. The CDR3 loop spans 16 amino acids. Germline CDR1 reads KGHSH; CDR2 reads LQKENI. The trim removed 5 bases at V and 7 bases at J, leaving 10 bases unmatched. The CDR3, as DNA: TGTGCCAGCTCATCAATAGCGGGAGGGCCGCGGAATGAGCAGTTCTTC. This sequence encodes CASSSIAGGPRNEQFF.

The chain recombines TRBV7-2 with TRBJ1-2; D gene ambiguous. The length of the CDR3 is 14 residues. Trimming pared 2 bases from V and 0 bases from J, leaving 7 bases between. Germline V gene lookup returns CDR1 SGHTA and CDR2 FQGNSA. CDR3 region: CASSLSPANYGYTF. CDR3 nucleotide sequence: TGTGCCAGCAGCTTATCCCCAGCTAACTATGGCTACACCTTC.

The CDR3 DNA follows: TGTGCCAGCAGTTCCGGGACTAGCGGGAGGGGGACCTACAATGAGCAGTTCTTC. Translation: CASSSGTSGRGTYNEQFF. This chain links TRBV12-3 or TRBV12-4 with TRBJ2-1; 16 bases agree with TRBD2. The V and J ends lost 4 bases and 2 bases, in that order; junction bases with no gene match: 5. The CDR3 sequence is 18 residues long.

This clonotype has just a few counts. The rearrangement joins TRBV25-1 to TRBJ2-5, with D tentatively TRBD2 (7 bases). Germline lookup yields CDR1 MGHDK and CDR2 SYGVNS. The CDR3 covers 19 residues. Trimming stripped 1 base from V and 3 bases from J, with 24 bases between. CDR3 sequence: CASSEFGGPPGFFKETQYF. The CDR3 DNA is TGTGCCAGCAGTGAATTCGGGGGGCCACCGGGATTCTTTAAAGAGACCCAGTACTTC.

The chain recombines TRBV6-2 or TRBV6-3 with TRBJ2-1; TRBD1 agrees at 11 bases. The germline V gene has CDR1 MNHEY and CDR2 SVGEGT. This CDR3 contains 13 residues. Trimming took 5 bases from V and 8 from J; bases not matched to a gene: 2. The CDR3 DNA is TGTGCCAGCAGTCGGACAGGGGGCCATGAGCAGTTCTTC. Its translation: CASSRTGGHEQFF.

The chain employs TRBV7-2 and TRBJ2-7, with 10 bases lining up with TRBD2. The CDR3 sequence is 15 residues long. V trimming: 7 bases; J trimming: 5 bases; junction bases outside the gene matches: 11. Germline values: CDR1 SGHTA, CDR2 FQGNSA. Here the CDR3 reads CASTSLGLAGDEQYF. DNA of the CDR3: TGTGCCAGCACCTCTCTGGGGCTAGCGGGAGACGAGCAGTACTTC.

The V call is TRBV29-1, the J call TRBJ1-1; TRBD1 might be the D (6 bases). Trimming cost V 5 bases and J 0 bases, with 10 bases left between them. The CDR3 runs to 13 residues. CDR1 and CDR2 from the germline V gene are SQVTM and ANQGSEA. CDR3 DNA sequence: TGCAGCGTTACAGGGAGGTTGAACACTGAAGCTTTCTTT. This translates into CSVTGRLNTEAFF.

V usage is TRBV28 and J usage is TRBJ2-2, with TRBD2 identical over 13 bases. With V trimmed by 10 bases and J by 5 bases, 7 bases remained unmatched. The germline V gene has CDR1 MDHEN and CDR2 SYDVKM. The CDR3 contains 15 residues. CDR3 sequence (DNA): TGTGCCATTACTAGCGGGGGGGCTAGGACCGGGGAGCTGTTTTTT. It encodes CAITSGGARTGELFF.

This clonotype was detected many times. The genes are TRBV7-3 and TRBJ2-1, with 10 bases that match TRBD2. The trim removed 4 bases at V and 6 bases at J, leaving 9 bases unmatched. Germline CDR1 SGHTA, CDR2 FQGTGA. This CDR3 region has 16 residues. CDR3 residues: CASSSQRGGLFNEQFF. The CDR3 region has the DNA TGTGCCAGCAGCTCTCAGCGGGGGGGGCTGTTCAATGAGCAGTTCTTC.

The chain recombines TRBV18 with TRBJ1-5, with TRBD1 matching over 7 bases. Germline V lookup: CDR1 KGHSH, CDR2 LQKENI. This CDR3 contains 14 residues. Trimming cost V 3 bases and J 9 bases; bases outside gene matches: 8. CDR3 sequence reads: CASSPDRAVLPQHF. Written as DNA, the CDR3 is TGTGCCAGCTCACCCGACAGGGCAGTTTTGCCCCAGCATTTT.

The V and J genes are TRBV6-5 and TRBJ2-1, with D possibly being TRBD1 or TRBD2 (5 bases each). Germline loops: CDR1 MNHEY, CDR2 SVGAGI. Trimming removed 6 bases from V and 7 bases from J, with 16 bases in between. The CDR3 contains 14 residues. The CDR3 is CASRSGRDGNEQFF. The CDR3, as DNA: TGTGCCAGCAGATCTGGCAGGGACGGTAATGAGCAGTTCTTC.

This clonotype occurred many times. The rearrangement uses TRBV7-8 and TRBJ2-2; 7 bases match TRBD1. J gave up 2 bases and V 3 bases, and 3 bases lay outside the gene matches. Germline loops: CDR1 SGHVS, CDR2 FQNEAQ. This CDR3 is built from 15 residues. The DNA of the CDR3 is TGTGCCAGCAGCTTTCACAGGGGAAACACCGGGGAGCTGTTTTTT. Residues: CASSFHRGNTGELFF.

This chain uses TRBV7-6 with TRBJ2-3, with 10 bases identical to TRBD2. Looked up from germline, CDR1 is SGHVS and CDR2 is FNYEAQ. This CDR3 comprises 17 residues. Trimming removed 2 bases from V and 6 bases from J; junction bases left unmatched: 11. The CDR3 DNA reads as TGTGCCAGCAGCTTAAGGGCTAGCGGGAGTATTTTGGATACGCAGTATTTT. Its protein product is CASSLRASGSILDTQYF.

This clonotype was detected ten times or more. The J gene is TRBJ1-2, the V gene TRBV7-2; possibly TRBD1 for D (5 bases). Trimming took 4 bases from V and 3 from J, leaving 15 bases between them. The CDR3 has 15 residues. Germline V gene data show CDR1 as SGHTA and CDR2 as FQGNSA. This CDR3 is CASSSRSGPYYGYTF. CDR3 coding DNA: TGTGCCAGCAGCTCCCGGTCAGGGCCCTACTATGGCTACACCTTC.

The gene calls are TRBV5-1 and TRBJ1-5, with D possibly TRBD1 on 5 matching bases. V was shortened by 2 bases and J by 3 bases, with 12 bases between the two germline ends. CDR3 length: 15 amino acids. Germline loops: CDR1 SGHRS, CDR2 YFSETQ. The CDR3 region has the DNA TGCGCCAGCAGCTTAGGGGACGGATACAATCAGCCCCAGCATTTT. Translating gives CASSLGDGYNQPQHF.

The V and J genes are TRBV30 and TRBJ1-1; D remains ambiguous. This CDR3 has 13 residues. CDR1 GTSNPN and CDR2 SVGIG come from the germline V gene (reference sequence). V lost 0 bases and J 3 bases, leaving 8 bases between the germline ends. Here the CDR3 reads CAWSVQSYTEAFF. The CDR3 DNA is TGTGCCTGGAGTGTTCAGAGTTACACTGAAGCTTTCTTT. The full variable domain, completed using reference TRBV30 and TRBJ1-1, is SQTIHQWPATLVQPVGSPLSLECTVEGTSNPNLYWYRQAAGRGLQLLFYSVGIGQISSEVPQNLSASRPQDRQFILSSKKLLLSDSGFYLCAWSVQSYTEAFFGQGTRLTVV.

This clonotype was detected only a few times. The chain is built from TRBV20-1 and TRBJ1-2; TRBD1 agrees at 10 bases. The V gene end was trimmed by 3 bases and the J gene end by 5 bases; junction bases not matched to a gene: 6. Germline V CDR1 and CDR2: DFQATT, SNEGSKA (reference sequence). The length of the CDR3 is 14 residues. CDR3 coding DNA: TGCAGTGCTAGCCCTGGACAGGGGGGATATGGCTACACCTTC. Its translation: CSASPGQGGYGYTF.

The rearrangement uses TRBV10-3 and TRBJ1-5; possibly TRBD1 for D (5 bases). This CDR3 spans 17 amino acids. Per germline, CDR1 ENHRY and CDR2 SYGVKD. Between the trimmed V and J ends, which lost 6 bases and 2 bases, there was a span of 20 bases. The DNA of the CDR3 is TGTGCCATCAGCGATAATTGGCAGGGTGGGGGCAATCAGCCCCAGCATTTT. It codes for CAISDNWQGGGNQPQHF.

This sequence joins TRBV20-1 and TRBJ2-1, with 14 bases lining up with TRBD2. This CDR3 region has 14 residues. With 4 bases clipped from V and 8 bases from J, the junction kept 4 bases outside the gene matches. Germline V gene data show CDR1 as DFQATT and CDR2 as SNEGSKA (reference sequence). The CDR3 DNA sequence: TGCAGTGCTACACCGGGACTAGCGGGGGATGAGCAGTTCTTC. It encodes CSATPGLAGDEQFF.

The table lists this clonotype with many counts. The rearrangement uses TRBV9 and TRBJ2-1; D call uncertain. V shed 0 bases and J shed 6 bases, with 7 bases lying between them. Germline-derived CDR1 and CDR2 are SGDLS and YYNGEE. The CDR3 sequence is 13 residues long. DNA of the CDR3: TGTGCCAGCAGCGTAGCTACGAGCAATGAGCAGTTCTTC. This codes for CASSVATSNEQFF.

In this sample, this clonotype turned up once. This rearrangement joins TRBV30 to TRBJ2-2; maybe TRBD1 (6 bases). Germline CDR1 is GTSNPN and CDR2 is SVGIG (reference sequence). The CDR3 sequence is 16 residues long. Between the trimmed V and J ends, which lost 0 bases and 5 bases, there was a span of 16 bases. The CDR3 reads CAWSVPTGSFTGELFF. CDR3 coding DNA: TGTGCCTGGAGTGTACCAACAGGGAGTTTTACCGGGGAGCTGTTTTTT.